Included here is one TCR beta chain sequence, with context. These data originate in a study of technical replicates of blood from a handful of donors. Using immunoSEQ multiplex PCR, the repertoire was profiled, and TCRdb retains in-frame clones only, with some absent. Counted here are some 94,000 clones, almost 97% occurring once; the ten biggest clones make up roughly 0.36%. Germline loops: CDR1 MNHNS, CDR2 SASEGT. V lost 5 bases and J lost 4; bases outside the gene matches: 7. The CDR3 consists of 15 residues. The sample consisted of T cells isolated from PBMCs. The clonotype originates from a human donor in good health. This sequence joins TRBV6-1 and TRBJ2-5; 10 bases match TRBD2. CDR3 in DNA: TGTGCCAGCAGTTCTAGCGGGGGAGGTGGAGAGACCCAGTACTTC. Its protein product is CASSSSGGGGETQYF.